This section outlines one T cell receptor beta chain sequence together with its context. Its matching antigen is unknown. This sample is drawn from a study of cytomegalovirus exposure and HLA in healthy donors. Study at large: Earlier work reported 110 million or so unique TCR beta sequences from roughly 180 million T cells. General study findings and limits: Several V segments, TRBV6-2 and TRBV6-3 among them, could not be told apart and were dropped. The authors enumerated 150 to 200 TCR beta chains as linked to cytomegalovirus.

The germline CDR1 and CDR2 sequences are MGHRA and YSYEKL. V was pared by 3 bases and J by 2 bases, with 20 bases between. CDR3 length: 18 amino acids. Both 60 Vbeta primers and 13 Jbeta primers went into the PCR. Clones were sequenced by immunoSEQ multiplex PCR, and TCRdb holds only the in-frame ones, with some missing. The sample consists of approximately 150,000 clones, about 76% of them appearing once. The chain employs TRBV4-1 and TRBJ2-1; possible D gene TRBD2, 7 bases. This TCR was sampled from a woman aged 18-35 years in good health and CMV-seropositive. Sequenced input: PBMCs. The CDR3 reads CASSHFHQGGGTYNEQFF. The CDR3 region has the DNA TGCGCCAGCAGCCACTTCCACCAAGGGGGGGGGACCTACAATGAGCAGTTCTTC.